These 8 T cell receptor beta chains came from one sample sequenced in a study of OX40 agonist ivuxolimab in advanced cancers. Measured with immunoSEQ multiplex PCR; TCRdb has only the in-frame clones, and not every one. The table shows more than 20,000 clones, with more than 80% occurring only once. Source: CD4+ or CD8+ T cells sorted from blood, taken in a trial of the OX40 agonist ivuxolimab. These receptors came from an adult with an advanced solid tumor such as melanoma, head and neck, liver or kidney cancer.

The CDR3 is CASSEHPGYEQYF. As DNA, the CDR3 is TGTGCCAGCAGTGAACACCCGGGCTACGAGCAGTACTTC. This rearrangement joins TRBV6-1 to TRBJ2-7, with no clear D. V lost 2 bases and J 3 bases, leaving 8 bases between the germline ends. This CDR3 is 13 amino acids long. Germline values: CDR1 MNHNS, CDR2 SASEGT.

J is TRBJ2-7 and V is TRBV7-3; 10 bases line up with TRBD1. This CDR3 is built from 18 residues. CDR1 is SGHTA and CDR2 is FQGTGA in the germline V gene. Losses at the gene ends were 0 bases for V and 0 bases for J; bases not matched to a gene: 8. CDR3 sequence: CASSLTLKWDRGSYEQYF. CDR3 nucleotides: TGTGCCAGCAGCTTAACGTTAAAGTGGGACAGGGGCTCCTACGAGCAGTACTTC.

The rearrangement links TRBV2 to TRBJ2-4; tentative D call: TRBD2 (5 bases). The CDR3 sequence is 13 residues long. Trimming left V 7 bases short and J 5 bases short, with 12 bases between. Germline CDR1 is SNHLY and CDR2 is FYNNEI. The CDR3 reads CASTPGYQNIQYF. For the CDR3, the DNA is TGTGCCAGCACCCCGGGGTACCAAAACATTCAGTACTTC.

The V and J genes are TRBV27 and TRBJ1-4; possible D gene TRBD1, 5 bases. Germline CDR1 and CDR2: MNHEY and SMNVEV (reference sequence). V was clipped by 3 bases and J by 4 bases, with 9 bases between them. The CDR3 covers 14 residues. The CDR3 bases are TGTGCCAGCAGTTTTTGGGGCGTTAATGAAAAACTGTTTTTT. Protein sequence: CASSFWGVNEKLFF.

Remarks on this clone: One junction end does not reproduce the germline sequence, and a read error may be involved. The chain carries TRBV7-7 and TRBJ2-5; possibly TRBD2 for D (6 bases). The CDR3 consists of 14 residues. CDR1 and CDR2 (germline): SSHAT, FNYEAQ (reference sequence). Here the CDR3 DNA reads TGTGCTAGCAGCCCTCAACCGACTAGGGAGACCCAGTACTTC. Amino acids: CASSPQPTRETQYF.

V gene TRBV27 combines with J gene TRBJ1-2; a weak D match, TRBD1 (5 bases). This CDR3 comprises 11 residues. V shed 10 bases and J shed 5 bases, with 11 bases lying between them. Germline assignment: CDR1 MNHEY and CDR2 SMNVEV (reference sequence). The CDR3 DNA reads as TGTGCCACCGGGGGACCGTATGGCTACACCTTC. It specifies CATGGPYGYTF.

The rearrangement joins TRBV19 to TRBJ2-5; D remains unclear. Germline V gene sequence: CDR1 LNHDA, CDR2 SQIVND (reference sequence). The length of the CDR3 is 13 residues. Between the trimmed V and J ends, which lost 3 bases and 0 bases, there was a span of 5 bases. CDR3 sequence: CASSMGNQETQYF. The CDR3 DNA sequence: TGTGCCAGTAGTATGGGCAACCAAGAGACCCAGTACTTC.

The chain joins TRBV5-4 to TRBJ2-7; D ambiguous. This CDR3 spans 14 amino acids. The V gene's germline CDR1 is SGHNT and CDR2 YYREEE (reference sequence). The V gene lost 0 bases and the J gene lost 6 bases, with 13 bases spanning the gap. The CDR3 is CASSLESGLAEQYF. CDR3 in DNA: TGTGCCAGCAGCTTGGAGTCGGGTCTGGCCGAGCAGTACTTC.